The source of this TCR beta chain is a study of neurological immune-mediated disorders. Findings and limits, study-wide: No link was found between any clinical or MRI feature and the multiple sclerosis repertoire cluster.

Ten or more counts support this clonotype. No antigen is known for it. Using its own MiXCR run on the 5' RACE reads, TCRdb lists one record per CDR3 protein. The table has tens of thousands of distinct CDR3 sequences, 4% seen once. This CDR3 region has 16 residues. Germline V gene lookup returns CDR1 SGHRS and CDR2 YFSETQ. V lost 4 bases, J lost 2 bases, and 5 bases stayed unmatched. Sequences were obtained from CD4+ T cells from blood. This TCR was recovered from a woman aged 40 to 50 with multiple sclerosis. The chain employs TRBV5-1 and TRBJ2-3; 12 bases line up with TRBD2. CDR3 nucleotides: TGCGCCAGCAGCCACGGACTAGCGGGATTCACAGATACGCAGTATTTT. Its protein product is CASSHGLAGFTDTQYF.